This T cell receptor (beta chain) was documented in a study of T cell repertoires in cytomegalovirus infection. Study summary: Both a matching HLA type and CMV infection were indicated by public TCR beta signatures. The study's findings and limits: HLA-C-restricted, CMV-specific TCR beta clonotypes were dominant ex vivo. Cumulative frequency (of public TCR beta family members) identified carriers of CMV plus the relevant HLA.

The CDR3 extends over 13 amino acids. With 2 bases removed from V and 9 bases from J, the gap between germline ends came to 8 bases. TCRdb re-called the reads with MiXCR, one entry per CDR3 protein. The data hold 250,000 to 300,000 distinct CDR3 sequences, with approximately 8.3% observed a single time. In this sample, this clonotype turned up many times. The antigen remains undetermined. The specimen was PBMCs. The receptor was derived from a human donor in good health (CMV status not recorded). Some clones in this sample may be carry-over from other donors' samples. The rearrangement links TRBV12-3 or TRBV12-4 to TRBJ1-6; D is ambiguous. CDR3 bases: TGTGCCAGCAGTTTAAGAGAGGGTTCACCCCTCCACTTT. This codes for CASSLREGSPLHF.